This T cell receptor (beta chain) was sequenced during a study of T cells in tumors after PD-1 blockade (dated by TCRdb to the late 2010s). For the study in its entirety: Prior checkpoint blockade, systemic immunosuppressant use, and recent radiotherapy or other anti-cancer therapy within 4 weeks were grounds for patient exclusion. Pembrolizumab 200 mg every 3 weeks or cemiplimab 350 mg every 2 weeks was administered to patients. Ongoing daily vismodegib 150 mg was also given to a subset of patients during anti-PD-1 treatment. On average, tumor samples had about 27,000 TCR templates (range roughly 554-99,264) and 5,500 to 6,500 unique clonotypes, roughly 20-fold deeper than single-cell TCR sequencing. Paired single-cell RNA and TCR sequencing was performed on site-matched tumors from BCC or SCC patients before and after anti-PD-1 therapy. RECIST version 1.1 was used to evaluate clinical response.

Reading from cysteine to phenylalanine, the CDR3 counts 15 amino acids. The only DNA kept is the CDR3, 45 bases in frame from the first base. The CDR1 and CDR2 encoded by the germline V gene are SGHVS and FNYEAQ. Clipping removes 3 bases from V and 6 bases from J, with 4 as the unmatched junction base count. The immunoSEQ platform was used for deep TCRbeta sequencing. The paper's processing steps were these. Only productive rearrangements were exported from the immunoSEQ Analyzer for downstream analysis. A two-sided binomial test with a Bonferroni-corrected P below 0.01 was used to call clones that significantly expanded or contracted between timepoints. T cell phenotypes were assigned to bulk TCRbeta clonotypes by matching the clonotypes to single-cell RNA+TCR-seq clones with the same TCRbeta sequence. Clone enrichment in tumor was calculated as tumor frequency divided by PBMC frequency from bulk TCR sequencing. GLIPH was used to group TCRs into specificity groups, clusters of distinct TCRs likely recognizing common antigens via shared CDR3 motifs. The clones in this table, taken by TCRdb from immuneACCESS, are in-frame only. Not every clone is retained; where verified, under half of the shortfall comes from an unresolved V gene, and the cause of the rest is unknown. The D gene and trimming were derived from the DNA, and the V and J assignments and clone size from that table. The sample table shows about 7,700 clones, and roughly two thirds are seen once. The leading ten clones occupy over 8% of the sample.

The paper's findings and limits, for the study overall: Where the novel T cell clones came from was not determined, and possible sources could include lymphoid organs or rare unexpanded clones inside the tumor or in the tumor periphery. Clonal replacement appeared only between pre- and post-treatment samples, not between two pre-treatment samples, arguing against biopsy timing or location artifacts. Exhausted CD8+ clones expanded after therapy were found to be mostly novel clonotypes undetected pre-treatment, suggesting clonal replacement rather than reinvigoration of pre-existing clones. About 40% of TCR clonotypes from the tumor were detected in blood, and certain novel exhausted tumor clones were present in blood collected before treatment, which suggests recruitment from the periphery.

Points on this clone: Its recognized antigen is unknown. Base qualities are not recorded, but no much larger clone differs from it by a single base.

Explained via the paper, the time point label denotes: after anti-PD-1 therapy. Before and after PD-1 blockade, tumor biopsies came from the same primary tumor, making the samples site-matched. Genomic DNA extracted from tumor biopsies or peripheral blood was used for bulk TCRbeta sequencing, with input ranging from about 616 ng to 6,500 ng. To increase sensitivity for rare clonotypes compared with single-cell TCR sequencing, remaining biopsy material was subjected to bulk TCRbeta sequencing. Every patient was a poor candidate for surgical resection and had histologically proven advanced or metastatic basal or squamous cell carcinoma. Of the approximately 12 patients in the basal cell carcinoma cohort, eight or nine underwent bulk tumor TCR sequencing. Fresh biopsies were taken from the primary tumor site, and part of the biopsy material was kept in RNAlater for exome and bulk TCR sequencing.

The sample here was tumor tissue, taken after anti-PD-1 treatment. This clonotype originated in a human donor with basal cell carcinoma. Here the chain combines TRBV7-6 and TRBJ2-3; the junction holds 12 bases that match TRBD2. The DNA sequence follows: TGTGCCAGCAGCTTTACTAGCGGGAGGCTCGATACGCAGTATTTT. This sequence encodes CASSFTSGRLDTQYF.